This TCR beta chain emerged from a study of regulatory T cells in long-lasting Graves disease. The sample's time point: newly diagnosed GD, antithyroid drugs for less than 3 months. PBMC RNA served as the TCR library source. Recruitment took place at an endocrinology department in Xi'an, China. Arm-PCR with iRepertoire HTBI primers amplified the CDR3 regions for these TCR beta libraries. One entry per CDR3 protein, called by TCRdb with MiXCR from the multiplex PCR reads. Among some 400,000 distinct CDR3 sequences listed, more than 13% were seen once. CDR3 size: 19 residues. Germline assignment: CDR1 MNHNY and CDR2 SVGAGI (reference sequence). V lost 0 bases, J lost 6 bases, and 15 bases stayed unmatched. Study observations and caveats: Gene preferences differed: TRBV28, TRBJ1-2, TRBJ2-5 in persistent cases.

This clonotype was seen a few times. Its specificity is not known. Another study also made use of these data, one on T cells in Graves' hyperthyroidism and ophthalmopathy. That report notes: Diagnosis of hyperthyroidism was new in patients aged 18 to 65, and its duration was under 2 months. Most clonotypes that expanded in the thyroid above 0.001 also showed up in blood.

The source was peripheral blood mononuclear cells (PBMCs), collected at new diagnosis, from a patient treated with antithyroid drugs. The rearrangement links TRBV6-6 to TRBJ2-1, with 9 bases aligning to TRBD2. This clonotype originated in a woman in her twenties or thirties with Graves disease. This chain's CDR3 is CASSYSRLAGRRGFNEQFF. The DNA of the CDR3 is TGTGCCAGCAGTTACTCGCGCCTAGCGGGAAGACGCGGGTTCAATGAGCAGTTCTTC.